This T cell receptor beta chain was recovered during a study of CD8+ T cells in alopecia areata. Study observations and caveats: When scalp samples are sequenced, resident alphabeta T cells of normal skin are also captured. Affected lesional scalp, above all in alopecia totalis/universalis, was more clonal than normal scalp.

V was pared by 5 bases and J by 4 bases, with 18 bases between. The CDR3 contains 17 residues. CDR1 is MGHRA, CDR2 YSYEKL, per germline. Extracted RNA was reverse transcribed into cDNA, the sequencing template. Clones were sequenced by immunoSEQ multiplex PCR, and TCRdb holds only the in-frame ones, with some missing. The table records 100,000 to 130,000 clones, approximately 59% of them present only once. With regard to this clone: Antigen specificity is unknown.

It was from PBMCs that CD4+ and CD8+ T cells were sorted. The source of this sequence is a human donor in good health. The sample taken for sequencing was CD8+ T cells sorted from blood. The gene calls are TRBV4-1 and TRBJ1-6, with D possibly matching TRBD1 (5 bases). CDR3 loop: CASSSTLTDRYNSPLHF. The DNA of the CDR3 is TGCGCCAGCAGCTCAACCTTGACAGACCGATATAATTCACCCCTCCACTTT.